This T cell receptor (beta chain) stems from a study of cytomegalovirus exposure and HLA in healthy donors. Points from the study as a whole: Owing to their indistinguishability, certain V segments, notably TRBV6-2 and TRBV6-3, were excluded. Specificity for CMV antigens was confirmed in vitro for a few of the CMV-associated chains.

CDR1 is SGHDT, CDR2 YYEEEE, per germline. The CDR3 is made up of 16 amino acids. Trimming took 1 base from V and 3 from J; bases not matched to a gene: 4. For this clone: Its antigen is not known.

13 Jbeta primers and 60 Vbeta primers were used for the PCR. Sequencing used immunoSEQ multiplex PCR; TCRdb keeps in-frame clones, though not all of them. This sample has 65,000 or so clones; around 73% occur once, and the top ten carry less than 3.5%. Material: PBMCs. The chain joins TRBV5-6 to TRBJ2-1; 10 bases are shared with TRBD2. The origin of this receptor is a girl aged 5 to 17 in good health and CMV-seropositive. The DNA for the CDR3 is TGTGCCAGCAGCTTGACGGGACTAGCGCTCTACAATGAGCAGTTCTTC. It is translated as CASSLTGLALYNEQFF.